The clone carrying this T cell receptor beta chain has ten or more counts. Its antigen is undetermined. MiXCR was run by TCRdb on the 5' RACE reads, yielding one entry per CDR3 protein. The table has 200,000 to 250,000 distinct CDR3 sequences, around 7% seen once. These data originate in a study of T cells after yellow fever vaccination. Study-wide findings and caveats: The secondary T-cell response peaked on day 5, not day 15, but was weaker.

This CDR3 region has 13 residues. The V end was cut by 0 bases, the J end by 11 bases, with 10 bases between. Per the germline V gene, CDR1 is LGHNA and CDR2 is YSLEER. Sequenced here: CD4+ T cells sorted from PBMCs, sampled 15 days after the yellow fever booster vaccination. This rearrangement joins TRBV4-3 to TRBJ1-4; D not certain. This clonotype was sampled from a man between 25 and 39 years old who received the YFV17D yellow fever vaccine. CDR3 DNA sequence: TGCGCCAGCAGCCAAGAAACGGGGTTGAAACTGTTTTTT. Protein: CASSQETGLKLFF.